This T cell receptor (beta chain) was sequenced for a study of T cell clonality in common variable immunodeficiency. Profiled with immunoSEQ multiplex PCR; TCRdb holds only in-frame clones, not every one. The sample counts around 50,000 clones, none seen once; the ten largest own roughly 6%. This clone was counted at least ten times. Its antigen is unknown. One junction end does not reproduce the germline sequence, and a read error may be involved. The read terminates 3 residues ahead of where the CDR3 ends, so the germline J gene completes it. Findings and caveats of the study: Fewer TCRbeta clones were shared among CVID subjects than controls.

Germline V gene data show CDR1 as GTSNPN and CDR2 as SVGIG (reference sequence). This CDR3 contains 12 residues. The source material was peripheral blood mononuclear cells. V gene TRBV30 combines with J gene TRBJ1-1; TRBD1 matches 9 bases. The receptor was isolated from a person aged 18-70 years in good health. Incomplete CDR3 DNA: TGCGGTCTGGGACAGGGCTACACTGAA. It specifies CGLGQGYTE. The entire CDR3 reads CGLGQGYTEAFF.